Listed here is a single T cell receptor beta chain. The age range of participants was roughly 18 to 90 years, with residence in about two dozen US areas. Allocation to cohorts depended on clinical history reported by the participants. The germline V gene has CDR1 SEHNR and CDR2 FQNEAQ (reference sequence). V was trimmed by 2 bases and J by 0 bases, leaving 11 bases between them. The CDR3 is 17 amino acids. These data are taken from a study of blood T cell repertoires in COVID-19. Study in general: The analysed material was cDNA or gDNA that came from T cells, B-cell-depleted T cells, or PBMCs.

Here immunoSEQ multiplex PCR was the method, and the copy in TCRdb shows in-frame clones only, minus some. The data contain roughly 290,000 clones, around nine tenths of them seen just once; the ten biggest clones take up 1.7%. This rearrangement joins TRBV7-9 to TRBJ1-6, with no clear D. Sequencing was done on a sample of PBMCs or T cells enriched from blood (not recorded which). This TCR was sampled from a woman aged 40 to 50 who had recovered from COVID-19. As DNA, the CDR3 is TGTGCCAGCAGCTTATACACGACTAGCTCCTATAATTCACCCCTCCACTTT. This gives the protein CASSLYTTSSYNSPLHF.